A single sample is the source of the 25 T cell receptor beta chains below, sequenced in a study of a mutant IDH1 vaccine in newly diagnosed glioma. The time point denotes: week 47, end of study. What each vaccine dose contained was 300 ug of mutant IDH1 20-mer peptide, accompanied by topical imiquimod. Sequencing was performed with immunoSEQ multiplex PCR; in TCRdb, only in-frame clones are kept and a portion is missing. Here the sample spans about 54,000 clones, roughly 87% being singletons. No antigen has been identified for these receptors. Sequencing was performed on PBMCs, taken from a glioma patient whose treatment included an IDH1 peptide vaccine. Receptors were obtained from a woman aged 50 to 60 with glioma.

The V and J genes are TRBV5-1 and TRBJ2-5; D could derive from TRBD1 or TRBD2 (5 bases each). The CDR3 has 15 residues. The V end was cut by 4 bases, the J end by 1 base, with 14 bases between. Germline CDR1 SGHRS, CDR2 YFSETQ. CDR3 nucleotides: TGCGCCAGCAGCCCCGGGGCGGCGCTCCAAGAGACCCAGTACTTC. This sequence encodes CASSPGAALQETQYF.

CDR3 sequence (DNA): TGTGCCTCCAACAGGGGAGGCAATCAGCCCCAGCATTTT. Protein product: CASNRGGNQPQHF. The rearrangement joins TRBV5-8 to TRBJ1-5; 7 bases map to TRBD1. The CDR3 runs 13 residues. V gave up 10 bases and J gave up 2 bases; unmatched junction bases: 6. The germline CDR1 and CDR2 sequences are SGHTS and YDEGEE.

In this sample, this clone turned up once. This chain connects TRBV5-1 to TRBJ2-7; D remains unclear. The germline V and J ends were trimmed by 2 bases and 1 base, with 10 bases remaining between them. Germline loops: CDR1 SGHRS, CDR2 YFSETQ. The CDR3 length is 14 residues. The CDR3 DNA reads TGCGCCAGCAGCTTTACAGCACCTTCCTACGAGCAGTACTTC. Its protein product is CASSFTAPSYEQYF.

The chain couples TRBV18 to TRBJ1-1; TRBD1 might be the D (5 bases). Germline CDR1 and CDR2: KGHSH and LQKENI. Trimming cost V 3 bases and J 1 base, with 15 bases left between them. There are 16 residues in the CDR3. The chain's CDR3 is CASSPFGGTANTEAFF. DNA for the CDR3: TGTGCCAGCTCACCCTTCGGCGGGACGGCGAACACTGAAGCTTTCTTT.

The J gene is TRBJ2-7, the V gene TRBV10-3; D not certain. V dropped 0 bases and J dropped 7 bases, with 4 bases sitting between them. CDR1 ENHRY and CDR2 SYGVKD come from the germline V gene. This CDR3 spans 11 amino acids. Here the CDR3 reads CAISESREQYF. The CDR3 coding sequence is TGTGCCATCAGTGAGTCGAGGGAGCAGTACTTC.

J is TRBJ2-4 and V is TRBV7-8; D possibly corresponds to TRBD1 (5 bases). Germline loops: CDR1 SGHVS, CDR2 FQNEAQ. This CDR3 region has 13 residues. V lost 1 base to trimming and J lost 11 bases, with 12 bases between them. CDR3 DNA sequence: TGTGCCAGCAGCTTAGAACATCAGGGCCTTCAGTACTTC. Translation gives CASSLEHQGLQYF.

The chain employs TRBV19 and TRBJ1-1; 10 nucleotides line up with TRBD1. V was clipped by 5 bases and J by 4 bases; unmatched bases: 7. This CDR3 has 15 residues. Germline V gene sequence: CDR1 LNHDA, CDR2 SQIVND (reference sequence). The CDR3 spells CASSATGGEGTEAFF. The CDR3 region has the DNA TGTGCCAGTAGTGCGACAGGGGGCGAGGGCACTGAAGCTTTCTTT.

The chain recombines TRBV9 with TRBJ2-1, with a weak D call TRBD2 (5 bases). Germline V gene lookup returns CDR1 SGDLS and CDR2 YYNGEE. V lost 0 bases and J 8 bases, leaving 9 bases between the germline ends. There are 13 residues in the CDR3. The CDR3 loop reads CASSVEGVYEQFF. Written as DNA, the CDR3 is TGTGCCAGCAGCGTAGAGGGAGTCTATGAGCAGTTCTTC.

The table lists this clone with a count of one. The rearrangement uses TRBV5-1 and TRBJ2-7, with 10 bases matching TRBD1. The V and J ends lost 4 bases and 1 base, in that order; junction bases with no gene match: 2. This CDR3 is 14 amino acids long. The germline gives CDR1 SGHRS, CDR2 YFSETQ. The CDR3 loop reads CASSVGQGSYEQYF. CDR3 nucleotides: TGCGCCAGCAGCGTGGGACAGGGGTCCTACGAGCAGTACTTC.

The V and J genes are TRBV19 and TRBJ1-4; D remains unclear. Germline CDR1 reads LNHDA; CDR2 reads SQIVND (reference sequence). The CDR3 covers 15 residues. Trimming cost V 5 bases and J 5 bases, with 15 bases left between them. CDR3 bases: TGTGCCAGTAGTCCCTCGTCTACCGGGAATGAAAAACTGTTTTTT. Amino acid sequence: CASSPSSTGNEKLFF.

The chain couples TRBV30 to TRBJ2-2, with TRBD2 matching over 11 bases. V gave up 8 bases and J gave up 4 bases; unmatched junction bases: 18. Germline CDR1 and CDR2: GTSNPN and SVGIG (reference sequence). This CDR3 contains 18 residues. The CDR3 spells CARSEASGGRLSTGELFF. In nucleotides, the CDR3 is TGTGCCCGAAGCGAAGCTAGCGGGGGGCGGCTGAGCACCGGGGAGCTGTTTTTT.

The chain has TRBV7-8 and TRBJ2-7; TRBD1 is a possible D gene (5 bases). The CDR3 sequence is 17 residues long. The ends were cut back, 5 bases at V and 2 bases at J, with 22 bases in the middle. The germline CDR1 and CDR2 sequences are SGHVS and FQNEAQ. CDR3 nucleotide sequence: TGTGCCAGCAGCCCGGCCCCCCGGGCAGGGCAAGCCTACGAGCAGTACTTC. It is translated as CASSPAPRAGQAYEQYF.

CDR3 sequence (DNA): TGTGCCAGCAGCTTAACATACTACAATGAGCAGTTCTTC. Protein sequence: CASSLTYYNEQFF. The chain uses TRBV7-2 and TRBJ2-1; D not resolved. Germline values: CDR1 SGHTA, CDR2 FQGNSA. V was clipped by 2 bases and J by 3 bases, with 5 bases between them. This CDR3 contains 13 residues.

CDR3 amino acids: CASSPDRVAGNTIYF. The CDR3 nucleotides are TGTGCCAGCAGCCCGGACAGGGTTGCTGGAAACACCATATATTTT. This chain uses TRBV27 with TRBJ1-3; 8 nucleotides align to TRBD1. The J segment lost 2 bases and the V segment lost 6 bases, leaving 6 bases of the junction unmatched. CDR3 length: 15 amino acids. CDR1 and CDR2 from the germline V gene are MNHEY and SMNVEV (reference sequence).

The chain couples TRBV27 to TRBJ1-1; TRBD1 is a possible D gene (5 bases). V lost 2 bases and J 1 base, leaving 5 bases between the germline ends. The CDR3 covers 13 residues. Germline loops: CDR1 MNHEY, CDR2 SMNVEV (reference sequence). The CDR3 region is CASSLGQNTEAFF. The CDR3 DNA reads TGTGCCAGCAGTTTAGGACAGAACACTGAAGCTTTCTTT.

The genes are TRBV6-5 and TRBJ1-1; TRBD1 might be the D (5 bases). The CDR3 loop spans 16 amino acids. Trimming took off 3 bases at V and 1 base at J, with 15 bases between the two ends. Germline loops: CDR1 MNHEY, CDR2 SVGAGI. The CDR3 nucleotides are TGTGCCAGCAGTTATTTCGGGGGACGCCAGAACACTGAAGCTTTCTTT. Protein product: CASSYFGGRQNTEAFF.

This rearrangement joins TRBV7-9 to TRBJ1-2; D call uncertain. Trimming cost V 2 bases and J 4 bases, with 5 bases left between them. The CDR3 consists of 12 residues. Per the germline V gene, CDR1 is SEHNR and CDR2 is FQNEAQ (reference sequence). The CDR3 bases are TGTGCCAGCAGCTTAAGTAGCTATGGCTACACCTTC. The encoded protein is CASSLSSYGYTF. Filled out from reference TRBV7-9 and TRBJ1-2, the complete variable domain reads DTGVSQNPRHKITKRGQNVTFRCDPISEHNRLYWYRQTLGQGPEFLTYFQNEAQLEKSRLLSDRFSAERPKGSFSTLEIQRTEQGDSAMYLCASSLSSYGYTFGSGTRLTVV.

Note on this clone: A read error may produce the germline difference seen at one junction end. CDR3 amino acids: CASSLGQGRQAQHF. DNA for the CDR3: TGTGCCAGCAGCTTAGGGCAGGGGCGTCAGGCCCAGCATTTT. The V call is TRBV7-2, the J call TRBJ1-5, with D maybe TRBD1 (6 bases). The CDR3 spans 14 residues. The germline gives CDR1 SGHTA, CDR2 FQGNSA.

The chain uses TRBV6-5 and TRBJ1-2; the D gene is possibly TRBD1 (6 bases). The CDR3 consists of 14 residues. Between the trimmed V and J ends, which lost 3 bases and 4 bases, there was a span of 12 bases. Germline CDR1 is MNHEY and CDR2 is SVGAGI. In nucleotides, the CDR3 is TGTGCCAGCAGTTATTTCGGGGGCACCTATGGCTACACCTTC. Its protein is CASSYFGGTYGYTF.

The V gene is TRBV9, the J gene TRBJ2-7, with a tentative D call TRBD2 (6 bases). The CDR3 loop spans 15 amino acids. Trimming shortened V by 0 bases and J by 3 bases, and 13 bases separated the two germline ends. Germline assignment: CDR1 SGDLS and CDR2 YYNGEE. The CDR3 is CASSVEGGSGYEQYF. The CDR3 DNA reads TGTGCCAGCAGCGTAGAGGGAGGTAGCGGCTACGAGCAGTACTTC.

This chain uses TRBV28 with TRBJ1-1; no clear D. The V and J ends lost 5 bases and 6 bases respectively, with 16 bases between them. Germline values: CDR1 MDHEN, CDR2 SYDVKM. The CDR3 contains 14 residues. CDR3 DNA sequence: TGTGCCAGCAGTATCGGGGTAATGAGGGCTGAAGCTTTCTTT. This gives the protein CASSIGVMRAEAFF.

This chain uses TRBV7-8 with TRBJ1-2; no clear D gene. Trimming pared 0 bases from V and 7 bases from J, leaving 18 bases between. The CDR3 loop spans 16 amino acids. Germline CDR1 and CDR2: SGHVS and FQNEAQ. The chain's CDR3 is CASSLASFQVTGGYTF. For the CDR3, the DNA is TGTGCCAGCAGCTTAGCCAGTTTCCAGGTAACTGGTGGCTACACCTTC.

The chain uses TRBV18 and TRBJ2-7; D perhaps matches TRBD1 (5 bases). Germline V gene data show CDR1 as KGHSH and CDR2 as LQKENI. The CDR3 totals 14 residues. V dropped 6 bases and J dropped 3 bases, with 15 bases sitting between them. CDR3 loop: CASSDQGPNYEQYF. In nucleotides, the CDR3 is TGTGCCAGCTCCGACCAGGGTCCCAACTACGAGCAGTACTTC.

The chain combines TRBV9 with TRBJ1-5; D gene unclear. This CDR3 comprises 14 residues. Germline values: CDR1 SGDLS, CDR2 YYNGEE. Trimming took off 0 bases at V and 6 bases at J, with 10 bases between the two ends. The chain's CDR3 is CASSVDGKGQPQHF. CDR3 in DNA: TGTGCCAGCAGCGTAGACGGGAAGGGTCAGCCCCAGCATTTT. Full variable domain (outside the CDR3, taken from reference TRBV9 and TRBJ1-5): DSGVTQTPKHLITATGQRVTLRCSPRSGDLSVYWYQQSLDQGLQFLIQYYNGEERAKGNILERFSAQQFPDLHSELNLSSLELGDSALYFCASSVDGKGQPQHFGDGTRLSIL.

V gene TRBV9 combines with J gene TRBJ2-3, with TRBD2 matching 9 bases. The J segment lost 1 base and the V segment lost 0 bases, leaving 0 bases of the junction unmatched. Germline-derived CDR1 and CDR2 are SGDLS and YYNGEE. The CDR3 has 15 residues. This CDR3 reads CASSVGGGGTDTQYF. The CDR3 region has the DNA TGTGCCAGCAGCGTAGGCGGGGGGGGCACAGATACGCAGTATTTT.